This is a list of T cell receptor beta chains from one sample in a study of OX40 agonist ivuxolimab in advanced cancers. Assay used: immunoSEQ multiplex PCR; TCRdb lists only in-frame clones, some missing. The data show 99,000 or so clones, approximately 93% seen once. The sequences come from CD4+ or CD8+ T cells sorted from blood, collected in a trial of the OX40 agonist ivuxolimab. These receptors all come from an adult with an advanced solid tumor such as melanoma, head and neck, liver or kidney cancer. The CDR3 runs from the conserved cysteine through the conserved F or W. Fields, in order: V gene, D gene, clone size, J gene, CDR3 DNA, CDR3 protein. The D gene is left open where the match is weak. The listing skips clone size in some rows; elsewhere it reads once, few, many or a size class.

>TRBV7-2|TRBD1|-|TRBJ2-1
TGTGCCAGCAGCTTCGGACAGGGTACTTACAATGAGCAGTTCTTC
CASSFGQGTYNEQFF
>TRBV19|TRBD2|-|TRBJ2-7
TGTGCCAGTAGACCGGGGGGGGCAGGAGTTAACTACGAGCAGTACTTC
CASRPGGAGVNYEQYF
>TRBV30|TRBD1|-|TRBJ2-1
TGTGCCTGGAGGAAGGACAGGGGTCCCAATGAGCAGTTCTTC
CAWRKDRGPNEQFF
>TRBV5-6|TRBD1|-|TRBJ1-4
TGTGCCAGCAGCTTGGGACGGCCAGGGGGCAATAGTAATGAAAAACTGTTTTTT
CASSLGRPGGNSNEKLFF
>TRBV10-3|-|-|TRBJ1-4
TGTGCCTCCCGAGCGACGACAGACTCTGGCGAAAAACTGTTTTTT
CASRATTDSGEKLFF
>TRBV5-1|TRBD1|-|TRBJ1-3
TGCGCCAGCAGCCAGAGGGGACAGGTCTCTGGAAACACCATATATTTT
CASSQRGQVSGNTIYF
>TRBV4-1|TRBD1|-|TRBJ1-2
TGCGCCAGCAGCCAAGGACAGGGGTTGAACTATGGCTACACCTTC
CASSQGQGLNYGYTF
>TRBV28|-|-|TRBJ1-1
TGTGCCAGCAGTTCGGGCAGGGTTTTTGGCGGAGGGGAGAACACTGAAGCTTTCTTT
CASSSGRVFGGGENTEAFF
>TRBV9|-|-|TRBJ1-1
TGTGCCAGCAGCGTAGTGGGACAGAACACTGAAGCTTTCTTT
CASSVVGQNTEAFF
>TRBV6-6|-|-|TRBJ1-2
TGTGCCAGCAGTTACCTTGGAGGATCCTATGGCTACACCTTC
CASSYLGGSYGYTF
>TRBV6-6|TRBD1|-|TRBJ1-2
TGTGCCAGCAGCGCCGGACAGGCGACCTATGGCTACACCTTC
CASSAGQATYGYTF
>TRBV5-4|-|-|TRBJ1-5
TGTGCCAGCAGCCAAATTAATCAGCCCCAGCATTTT
CASSQINQPQHF
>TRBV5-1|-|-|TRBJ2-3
TGCGCCAGCAGCACCGATGCAGATACGCAGTATTTT
CASSTDADTQYF
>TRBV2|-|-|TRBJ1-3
TGTGCCAGCAGTGGGGACCTGGGGCGAATAAACACCATATATTTT
CASSGDLGRINTIYF
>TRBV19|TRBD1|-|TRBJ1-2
TGTGCCAGTAATCCGGACAGGGGGCTCTATGGCTACACCTTC
CASNPDRGLYGYTF
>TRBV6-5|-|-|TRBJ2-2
TGTGCCAGCAGTTACCACGGGCTATCGAACACCGGGGAGCTGTTTTTT
CASSYHGLSNTGELFF
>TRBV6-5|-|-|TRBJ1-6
TGTGCCAGCAGGCAACAGGGCGAAAATTCACCCCTCCACTTT
CASRQQGENSPLHF
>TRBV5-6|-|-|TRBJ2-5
TGTGCCAGCAGCTCGGGGACTTTCGGTGGGGAGACCCAGTACTTC
CASSSGTFGGETQYF
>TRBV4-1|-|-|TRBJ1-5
TGCGCCAGCAGCCAGATTGGGGGACGGAGCAATCAGCCCCAGCATTTT
CASSQIGGRSNQPQHF
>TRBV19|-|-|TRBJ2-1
TGTGCCAGTAGTATTCTAGTGTTGGGTGAGCAGTTCTTC
CASSILVLGEQFF
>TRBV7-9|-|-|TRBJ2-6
TGTGCCAGCAGCTTAAGTGCCTGGGGGGCCAACGTCCTGACTTTC
CASSLSAWGANVLTF
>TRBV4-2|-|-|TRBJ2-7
TGTGCCAGCAGCCAAGCGGGGATCTCCTACGAGCAGTACTTC
CASSQAGISYEQYF
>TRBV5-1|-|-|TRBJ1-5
TGCGCCAGCAGACCTACAGGGACGAGCAATCAGCCCCAGCATTTT
CASRPTGTSNQPQHF
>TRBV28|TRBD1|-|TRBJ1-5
TGTGCCAGCAGTTCCCCGGACAGGGGGGGATATTATAGCAATCAGCCCCAGCATTTT
CASSSPDRGGYYSNQPQHF
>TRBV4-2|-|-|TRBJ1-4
TGTGCCAGCAGCCAAGTCGGGGCGGCTTTTTATGCAACTAATGAAAAACTGTTTTTT
CASSQVGAAFYATNEKLFF
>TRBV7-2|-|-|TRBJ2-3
TGTGCCAGCAGCTTAGCACCCCCGGGACCCACAACGAGCACAGATACGCAGTATTTT
CASSLAPPGPTTSTDTQYF
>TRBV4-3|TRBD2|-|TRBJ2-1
TGCGCCAGCAGCCCCCAACTAGCGTCGTACAATGAGCAGTTCTTC
CASSPQLASYNEQFF
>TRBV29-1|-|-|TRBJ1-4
TGCAGCGCTTCCGTGGGATCGCCTAATGAAAAACTGTTTTTT
CSASVGSPNEKLFF
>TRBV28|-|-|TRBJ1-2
TGTGCCAGCACCATCCAGGGATTTGGCTACACCTTC
CASTIQGFGYTF
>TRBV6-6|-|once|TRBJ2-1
TGTGCCAGCAGTTCACCTTCTTACAATGAGCAGTTCTTC
CASSSPSYNEQFF
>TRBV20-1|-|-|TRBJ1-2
TGCAACCCGGGTGGAGGGCATGGCTACACCTTC
CNPGGGHGYTF
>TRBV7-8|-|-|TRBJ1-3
TGTGCCAGCAGCTTAAGAGCGACTCCCGGCTCTGGAAACACCATATATTTT
CASSLRATPGSGNTIYF
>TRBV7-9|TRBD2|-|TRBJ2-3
TGTGCCAGCAGTCTAAGCGGGGGTGCAGATACGCAGTATTTT
CASSLSGGADTQYF
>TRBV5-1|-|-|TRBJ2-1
TGCGCCAGCAGCCCCAACAAGAACAATGAGCAGTTCTTC
CASSPNKNNEQFF
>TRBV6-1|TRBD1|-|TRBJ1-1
TGTGCCAGCTATAACAGGGGTAGCACTGAAGCTTTCTTT
CASYNRGSTEAFF
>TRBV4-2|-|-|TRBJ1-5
TGTGCCAGCAGCCAAGAAGGTTACACAGGGAGGCAGCCCCAGCATTTT
CASSQEGYTGRQPQHF
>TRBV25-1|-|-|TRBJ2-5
TGTGCCAGCAGTGAACTAAGACCCAGTGAAGAGACCCAGTACTTC
CASSELRPSEETQYF
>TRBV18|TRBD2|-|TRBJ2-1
TGTGCCAGCTCACCCACTAGCGGGGGGGCAAGAAATGAGCAGTTCTTC
CASSPTSGGARNEQFF
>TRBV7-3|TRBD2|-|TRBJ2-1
TGTGCCAGCAGCACTGCGACTAGCGGGGCTGAGCAGTTCTTC
CASSTATSGAEQFF
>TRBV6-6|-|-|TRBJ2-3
TGTGCCAGCAGTTATTATGGAGATACGCAGTATTTT
CASSYYGDTQYF